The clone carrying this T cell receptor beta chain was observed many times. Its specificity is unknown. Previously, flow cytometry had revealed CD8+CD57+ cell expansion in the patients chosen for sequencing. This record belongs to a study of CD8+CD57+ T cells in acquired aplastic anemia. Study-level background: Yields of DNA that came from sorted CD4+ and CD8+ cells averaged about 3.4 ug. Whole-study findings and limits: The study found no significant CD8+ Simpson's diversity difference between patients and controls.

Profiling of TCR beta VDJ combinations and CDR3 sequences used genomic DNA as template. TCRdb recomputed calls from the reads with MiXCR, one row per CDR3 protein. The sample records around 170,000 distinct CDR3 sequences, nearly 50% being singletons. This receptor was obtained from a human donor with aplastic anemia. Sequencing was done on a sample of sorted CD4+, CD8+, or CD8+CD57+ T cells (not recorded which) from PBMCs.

For the CDR3, the DNA is TGCAGCGTTGAAGGGACAGGGCAGAACTACGAGCAGTACTTC. Its translation is CSVEGTGQNYEQYF. The chain combines TRBV29-1 with TRBJ2-7; TRBD1 aligns across 8 bases. J gave up 3 bases and V 1 base, and 5 bases lay outside the gene matches. Germline CDR1 SQVTM, CDR2 ANQGSEA. The CDR3 sequence is 14 residues long.